This T cell receptor beta chain came from a study of shared clonotypes between healthy human individuals. For the study at large: CD8 memory received one plate per donor, CD8 naive two, CD4 memory three and CD4 naive three.

This CDR3 spans 13 amino acids. From germline, CDR1 is SGHRS and CDR2 YFSETQ. J lost 6 bases, V lost 4 bases, and 3 bases had no gene match. Produced via immunoSEQ multiplex PCR; TCRdb's table is partial and in-frame only. The table has over 700,000 clones, approximately 77% seen once. The study, taken as a whole, reports: Among the subsets, naive ones generally showed larger estimated richness than memory ones. Sequencing of the sorted subsets was shown by rarefaction to be incomplete despite large depth.

This clone has more than one count but fewer than ten. The antigen remains undetermined. Different DNA sequences within this sample yield the same CDR3. The sequenced sample was memory CD4+ T cells sorted from blood. As to subset: CD45RA-negative fraction. The origin of this receptor is a woman younger than 45 in good health. V is TRBV5-1 and J is TRBJ2-1; TRBD1 agrees at 8 bases. The CDR3: CASSPTGGNEQFF. CDR3 bases: TGCGCCAGCAGCCCTACAGGGGGCAATGAGCAGTTCTTC.